The clone carrying this T cell receptor beta chain was detected only a few times. Its antigen is unknown. Template material for amplifying TCR beta CDR3 regions consisted of RNA transcripts. HTBI primers were employed in a first-round RT-PCR of the TCR CDR3. TCRdb independently ran MiXCR on the multiplex PCR reads; one entry per CDR3 protein. The sample has around 300,000 distinct CDR3 sequences, 12% to 15% seen once. These data belong to a study of T cells in Graves' hyperthyroidism and ophthalmopathy. Points from the study as a whole: Ophthalmopathy was told apart from stable hyperthyroidism by a 13 V-J model. Blood held most thyroid clonotypes expanded above 0.001 frequency.

The germline V gene encodes CDR1 LGHDT and CDR2 YNNKEL (reference sequence). This CDR3 comprises 14 residues. V lost 3 bases, J lost 2 bases, and 8 bases lay in between. Patients counted as stable if ophthalmopathy did not develop within 18 months. Patients with uncontrolled infections, other autoimmune diseases, pregnancy or lactation were excluded. The chain is built from TRBV3-1 and TRBJ1-3; D may be TRBD1 (6 bases). The sample taken for sequencing was blood. This receptor was taken from a woman in her thirties or forties with Graves' hyperthyroidism. CDR3 sequence reads: CASSHSGAGNTIYF. In nucleotides, the CDR3 is TGTGCCAGCAGCCATTCAGGGGCTGGAAACACCATATATTTT.